This TCR beta chain was sequenced in a study of low-dose radiotherapy and immunotherapy resistance in tumors. Study as a whole: Members of Cohort 1 were treated with 0.5 Gy per fraction every 2 weeks. The prescribed total PTV dose was 6.5 Gy. Both drugs were delivered intravenously to patients (nivolumab 240 mg every two weeks and ipilimumab 1 mg/kg every six weeks).

The table lists this clonotype with many counts. Stated time point: before trial treatment. The treatment that donors received included nivolumab, ipilimumab, aspirin, low-dose cyclophosphamide and low-dose radiotherapy. Enrollment required an advanced solid tumor negative for tumor-infiltrating lymphocytes. Trimming shortened V by 1 base and J by 7 bases, and 1 base separated the two germline ends. The CDR3 consists of 11 residues. Germline CDR1 reads LGHDT; CDR2 reads YNNKEL (reference sequence). Priming of first-strand cDNA relied on TRAV- and TRBV-specific primers (covering alpha and beta chains). The authors ran roughly 20 PCR cycles to amplify TCRs with a constant-region primer and V-primer adapter. TCRdb independently ran MiXCR on the reads; one entry per CDR3 protein. Here the sample spans 65,000 to 90,000 distinct CDR3 sequences, approximately 20% being singletons.

The sequencing here drew on PBMCs, taken before treatment. The TCR comes from a male donor with prostate cancer. The genes are TRBV3-1 and TRBJ2-2; D is unresolved. The CDR3 nucleotides are TGTGCCAGCAGCCAAGGCGGGGAGCTGTTTTTT. Translation gives CASSQGGELFF.